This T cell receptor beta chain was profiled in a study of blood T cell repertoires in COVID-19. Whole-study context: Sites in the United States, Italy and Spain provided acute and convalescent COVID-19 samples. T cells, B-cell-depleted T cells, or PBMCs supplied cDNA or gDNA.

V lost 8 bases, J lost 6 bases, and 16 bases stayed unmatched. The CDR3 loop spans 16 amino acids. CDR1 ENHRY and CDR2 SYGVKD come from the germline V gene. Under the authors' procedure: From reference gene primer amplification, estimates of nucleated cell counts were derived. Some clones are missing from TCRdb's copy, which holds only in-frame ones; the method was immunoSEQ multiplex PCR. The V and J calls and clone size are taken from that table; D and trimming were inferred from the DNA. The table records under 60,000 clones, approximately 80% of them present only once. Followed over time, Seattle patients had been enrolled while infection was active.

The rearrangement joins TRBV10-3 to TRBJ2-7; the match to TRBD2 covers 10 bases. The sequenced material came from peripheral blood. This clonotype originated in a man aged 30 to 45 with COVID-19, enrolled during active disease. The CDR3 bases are TGTGCCATCGATCCTTCGCCGGGACTAGCGATGAGCGAGCAGTACTTC. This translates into CAIDPSPGLAMSEQYF.